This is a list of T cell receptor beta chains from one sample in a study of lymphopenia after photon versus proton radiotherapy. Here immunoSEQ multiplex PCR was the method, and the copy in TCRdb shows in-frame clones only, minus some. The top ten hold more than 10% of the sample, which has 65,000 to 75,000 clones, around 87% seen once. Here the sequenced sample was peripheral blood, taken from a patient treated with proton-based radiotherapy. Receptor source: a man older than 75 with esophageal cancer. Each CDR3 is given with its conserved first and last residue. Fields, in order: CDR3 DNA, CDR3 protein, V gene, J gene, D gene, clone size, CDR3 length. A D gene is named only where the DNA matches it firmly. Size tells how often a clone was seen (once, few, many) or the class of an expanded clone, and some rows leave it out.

cdr3_nt: TGTGCCAGCAGCGGCTCCGGGACTAGAGGCAGCGAGCAGTACTTC
cdr3_aa: CASSGSGTRGSEQYF
v_call: TRBV9
j_call: TRBJ2-7
d_call: TRBD2
clone_size: NA
cdr3_length: 15

cdr3_nt: TGTGCCAGCTCACCACTGAGGACTAGCGTCGGCGAGCAGTACTTC
cdr3_aa: CASSPLRTSVGEQYF
v_call: TRBV18
j_call: TRBJ2-7
d_call: TRBD2
clone_size: NA
cdr3_length: 15

cdr3_nt: TGTGCCAGCAGCTTAGGCTACCAAGAGACCCAGTACTTC
cdr3_aa: CASSLGYQETQYF
v_call: TRBV7-2
j_call: TRBJ2-5
d_call: NA
clone_size: few
cdr3_length: 13

cdr3_nt: TGCAGCGTAACTACTAGCGGGGTGCACAATGAGCAGTTCTTC
cdr3_aa: CSVTTSGVHNEQFF
v_call: TRBV29-1
j_call: TRBJ2-1
d_call: TRBD2
clone_size: NA
cdr3_length: 14

cdr3_nt: TGTGCCAGCAGCGTAGGCGGGAGAAGGACCGGGGAGCTGTTTTTT
cdr3_aa: CASSVGGRRTGELFF
v_call: TRBV9
j_call: TRBJ2-2
d_call: TRBD2
clone_size: NA
cdr3_length: 15

cdr3_nt: TGTGCCAGCAGCCGCCGTAGGAACGGCAATGAAAAACTGTTTTTT
cdr3_aa: CASSRRRNGNEKLFF
v_call: TRBV7-6
j_call: TRBJ1-4
d_call: NA
clone_size: NA
cdr3_length: 15

cdr3_nt: TGTGCCAGCAGTTACATAGGGGCAGGTGGCTACACCTTC
cdr3_aa: CASSYIGAGGYTF
v_call: TRBV6-6
j_call: TRBJ1-2
d_call: NA
clone_size: NA
cdr3_length: 13

cdr3_nt: TGCGCCAGCAGCTACCCAGAGGGACTAGCGGGAGGTTCTTCGAGAGAGCAGTACTTC
cdr3_aa: CASSYPEGLAGGSSREQYF
v_call: TRBV5-1
j_call: TRBJ2-5
d_call: TRBD2
clone_size: NA
cdr3_length: 19

cdr3_nt: TGTGCCATCAGCCGGGACATCTCTGAAGCTTTCTTT
cdr3_aa: CAISRDISEAFF
v_call: TRBV10-3
j_call: TRBJ1-1
d_call: NA
clone_size: NA
cdr3_length: 12

cdr3_nt: TGCGCCAGCAGCCCCGGGTCCTCTAGAGACACCATATATTTT
cdr3_aa: CASSPGSSRDTIYF
v_call: TRBV5-1
j_call: TRBJ1-3
d_call: NA
clone_size: NA
cdr3_length: 14

cdr3_nt: TGTGCCAGCAGCCCCGGAGGGTCCCCCTACAATGAGCAGTTCTTC
cdr3_aa: CASSPGGSPYNEQFF
v_call: TRBV7-9
j_call: TRBJ2-1
d_call: NA
clone_size: NA
cdr3_length: 15

cdr3_nt: TGTGCCAGCAGTCTGGGGACTAGCGGGACAGATACGCAGTATTTT
cdr3_aa: CASSLGTSGTDTQYF
v_call: TRBV6-4
j_call: TRBJ2-3
d_call: TRBD2
clone_size: once
cdr3_length: 15

cdr3_nt: TGTGCCATCCCTTCCACTAAAGGGGGGGCGAAAGGGGGCTACACCTTC
cdr3_aa: CAIPSTKGGAKGGYTF
v_call: TRBV10-3
j_call: TRBJ1-2
d_call: NA
clone_size: NA
cdr3_length: 16

cdr3_nt: TGTGCCAGCAGCTTAAGGACTAGCGGGCGTAGCACAGATACGCAGTATTTT
cdr3_aa: CASSLRTSGRSTDTQYF
v_call: TRBV7-9
j_call: TRBJ2-3
d_call: TRBD2
clone_size: NA
cdr3_length: 17

cdr3_nt: TGTGCCAGCAGCTTATGGGGGGGCCCGGAGACCCAGTACTTC
cdr3_aa: CASSLWGGPETQYF
v_call: TRBV7-2
j_call: TRBJ2-5
d_call: NA
clone_size: NA
cdr3_length: 14

cdr3_nt: TGCGCCAGCAGCCAAGATTGGACAACTGGAAACACCATATATTTT
cdr3_aa: CASSQDWTTGNTIYF
v_call: TRBV4-1
j_call: TRBJ1-3
d_call: NA
clone_size: NA
cdr3_length: 15

cdr3_nt: TGTGCCAGCTCACCACCAGGGACCTCGTCGATTGAGCAGTTCTTC
cdr3_aa: CASSPPGTSSIEQFF
v_call: TRBV18
j_call: TRBJ2-1
d_call: NA
clone_size: NA
cdr3_length: 15

cdr3_nt: TGTGCCAGCAGCTTACCGGGACTAGGTTATCCCTACAATGAGCAGTTCTTC
cdr3_aa: CASSLPGLGYPYNEQFF
v_call: TRBV7-9
j_call: TRBJ2-1
d_call: TRBD2
clone_size: NA
cdr3_length: 17

cdr3_nt: TGTGCCAGCAGCTTAGTTGGAGGGGGCAACACAGATACGCAGTATTTT
cdr3_aa: CASSLVGGGNTDTQYF
v_call: TRBV7-6
j_call: TRBJ2-3
d_call: NA
clone_size: NA
cdr3_length: 16

cdr3_nt: TGTGCCAGCAGCTCGTCCAGGACTGTGAGTTTACCCCTCCACTTT
cdr3_aa: CASSSSRTVSLPLHF
v_call: TRBV7-9
j_call: TRBJ1-6
d_call: NA
clone_size: NA
cdr3_length: 15

cdr3_nt: TGTGCCAGCAGTCCCACGAACACCGGGGAGCTGTTTTTT
cdr3_aa: CASSPTNTGELFF
v_call: TRBV27
j_call: TRBJ2-2
d_call: NA
clone_size: medium-sized
cdr3_length: 13

cdr3_nt: TGTGCCAGCAGAGAGGGTCGGAGGAGCTCCTATAATTCACCCCTCCACTTT
cdr3_aa: CASREGRRSSYNSPLHF
v_call: TRBV7-8
j_call: TRBJ1-6
d_call: NA
clone_size: once
cdr3_length: 17

cdr3_nt: TGTGCCAGCATCGCCTCCGGGTCAACCTACAATGAGCAGTTCTTC
cdr3_aa: CASIASGSTYNEQFF
v_call: TRBV6-5
j_call: TRBJ2-1
d_call: NA
clone_size: NA
cdr3_length: 15

cdr3_nt: TGCGCCAGCAGCCCCCGCGGGGATCCCCCCTACGAGCAGTACTTC
cdr3_aa: CASSPRGDPPYEQYF
v_call: TRBV5-1
j_call: TRBJ2-7
d_call: NA
clone_size: NA
cdr3_length: 15

cdr3_nt: TGTGCCAGCAGCTTAGTATCAGGACACACCAATGAAAAACTGTTTTTT
cdr3_aa: CASSLVSGHTNEKLFF
v_call: TRBV7-9
j_call: TRBJ1-4
d_call: NA
clone_size: NA
cdr3_length: 16

cdr3_nt: TGTGCCAGCAGCAGGACAGCCTATCAGCCCCAGCATTTT
cdr3_aa: CASSRTAYQPQHF
v_call: TRBV27
j_call: TRBJ1-5
d_call: NA
clone_size: NA
cdr3_length: 13

cdr3_nt: TGTGCCAGCAGGAAAACAGGGCAGGGTGAAAAACTGTTTTTT
cdr3_aa: CASRKTGQGEKLFF
v_call: TRBV13
j_call: TRBJ1-4
d_call: NA
clone_size: few
cdr3_length: 14

cdr3_nt: TGTGCCAGCAGCTTGGACTACCAAGAGACCCAGTACTTC
cdr3_aa: CASSLDYQETQYF
v_call: TRBV5-4
j_call: TRBJ2-5
d_call: NA
clone_size: NA
cdr3_length: 13

cdr3_nt: TGCGCCAGCAGGGATAACCAAGAGACCCAGTACTTC
cdr3_aa: CASRDNQETQYF
v_call: TRBV5-1
j_call: TRBJ2-5
d_call: NA
clone_size: NA
cdr3_length: 12

cdr3_nt: TGCGCCAGCAGCCAAGATCCAGGGACTGGGGCCAACGTCCTGACTTTC
cdr3_aa: CASSQDPGTGANVLTF
v_call: TRBV4-3
j_call: TRBJ2-6
d_call: NA
clone_size: NA
cdr3_length: 16

cdr3_nt: TGCGCCAGCAGCCAAGATAGCGGGGGACCCCTCACAGATACGCAGTATTTT
cdr3_aa: CASSQDSGGPLTDTQYF
v_call: TRBV4-3
j_call: TRBJ2-3
d_call: TRBD2
clone_size: NA
cdr3_length: 17

cdr3_nt: TGTGCCAGCAGCCCCATAAATAGAACAAATCCTTCTGGGGCCAACGTCCTGACTTTC
cdr3_aa: CASSPINRTNPSGANVLTF
v_call: TRBV9
j_call: TRBJ2-6
d_call: NA
clone_size: NA
cdr3_length: 19

cdr3_nt: TGTGCCAGCAGCCGGGGCTCCTATAATTCACCCCTCCACTTT
cdr3_aa: CASSRGSYNSPLHF
v_call: TRBV7-6
j_call: TRBJ1-6
d_call: NA
clone_size: NA
cdr3_length: 14

cdr3_nt: TGTGCCAGTAGCAAAACTGCGGGGTTCGCAGGGGCCAACGTCCTGACTTTC
cdr3_aa: CASSKTAGFAGANVLTF
v_call: TRBV19
j_call: TRBJ2-6
d_call: NA
clone_size: NA
cdr3_length: 17